What follows are 20 T cell receptor beta chains derived from one specimen sequenced in a study of tissue T cells after allogeneic stem cell transplantation. Sequencing used immunoSEQ multiplex PCR; TCRdb keeps in-frame clones, though not all of them. The table lists 4,000 to 5,000 clones, approximately 60% of them singletons, with less than 30% in the top ten. The time point: mouse harvest day 7 after allogeneic transplant. The graft held 10^6 splenic CD5+ T cells and 10^7 T-cell-depleted bone marrow cells. Sample: spleen. These receptors all stem from a female BALB/c mouse given C57BL/6 T cells with graft-versus-host disease after an allogeneic hematopoietic cell transplant.

Comment on this clone: Mouse gene names apply. From the germline J gene comes the end of the CDR3, since the read stops 1 residue before it. The rearrangement joins TRBV26 to TRBJ1-4, with 7 positions matching TRBD1. CDR1 KGHPV and CDR2 FQNQEV come from the germline V gene (reference sequence). The junction had 1 base not matched to a gene; V was cut back by 3 bases and J by 6 bases. CDR3 size: 13 residues. The sequenced part of the CDR3 DNA is TGTGCCAGCAGTCTTGACAGGGACGAAAGATTATTT. This codes for CASSLDRDERLF. In full, the CDR3 is CASSLDRDERLFF.

Points on this clone: Each gene name is a mouse one. CDR3 bases read: TGTGGTGCTAGAGGCGGGGGGAACACCTTGTAC. This encodes CGARGGGNTLY. In full, the CDR3 reads CGARGGGNTLYF. The gene calls are TRBV20 and TRBJ2-4, with D possibly being TRBD2 (6 bases). The CDR3 end is not reached by the read, which stops 1 residue before it; the germline J gene fills it in. The CDR3 spans 12 residues. The V end was cut by 3 bases, the J end by 6 bases, with 10 bases between. The germline CDR1 and CDR2 sequences are GFQATS and STVNSAI.

Concerning this clone itself: Gene labels here are mouse ones. Sequencing ends 1 residue short of the CDR3 end; the germline J gene provides the rest. V and J are TRBV12-1 and TRBJ2-3, with D unresolved. CDR1 is SGHSN and CDR2 is HYEKVE in the germline V gene. V dropped 0 bases and J dropped 0 bases, with 6 bases sitting between them. The CDR3 runs to 14 residues. Partial CDR3 DNA: TGTGCCAGCTCTCTCGGCAGTAGTGCAGAAACGCTGTAT. It is translated as CASSLGSSAETLY. The complete CDR3 sequence is CASSLGSSAETLYF.

This clone appeared a few times. The germline and genes are mouse ones. The read terminates 1 residue ahead of where the CDR3 ends, so the germline J gene completes it. The chain carries TRBV17 and TRBJ2-1; 8 nucleotides line up with TRBD1. Germline V CDR1 and CDR2: MNHDT, YYDKIL. The CDR3 sequence is 14 residues long. V dropped 5 bases and J dropped 4; count of bases not matched to a gene: 4. The CDR3 protein is CASSLTGVYAEQFF. The DNA read from the CDR3 is TGTGCTAGCAGTCTGACAGGGGTGTATGCTGAGCAGTTC. Supplemented by reference TRBV17 and TRBJ2-1, the full variable domain reads DTTVKQNPRYKLARVGKPVNLICSQTMNHDTMYWYQKKPNQAPKLLLFYYDKILNREADTFEKFQSSRPNNSFCSLYIGSAGLEYSAMYLCASSLTGVYAEQFFGPGTRLTVL.

Comment on this clone: All gene names here are mouse names. The missing CDR3 end, 1 residue past where the read stops, is filled in from the germline J gene. The J gene is TRBJ1-1, the V gene TRBV26; TRBD1 agrees at 12 bases. This CDR3 is built from 15 residues. Trimming took 6 bases from V and 3 from J; bases not matched to a gene: 5. The germline CDR1 and CDR2 sequences are KGHPV and FQNQEV (reference sequence). CDR3 DNA (partial): TGTGCCAGCAGCCCGGGACAGGGGGCATACACAGAAGTCTTC. This sequence encodes CASSPGQGAYTEVF. The complete CDR3 protein is CASSPGQGAYTEVFF.

Of note for this clone: Germline and genes: mouse. The CDR3 goes on 1 residue after the read ends, and that part is filled in from the germline J gene. This sequence joins TRBV1 and TRBJ2-4; maybe TRBD1 (5 bases). This CDR3 spans 13 amino acids. V was shortened by 5 bases and J by 4 bases, with 10 bases between the two germline ends. Germline CDR1 and CDR2: NSQYPW and LRSPGD (reference sequence). The covered CDR3 bases are TGCACCTGCAGTCCCGGACAAAAAAACACCTTGTAC. Its protein product is CTCSPGQKNTLY. The entire CDR3 reads CTCSPGQKNTLYF.

About this clone: A read error may account for a junction end that differs from germline. Gene names denote mouse genes. Coverage ceases 1 residue before the CDR3 finishes, and the germline J gene fills in the end. V and J are TRBV13-1 and TRBJ2-7; 10 bases match TRBD2. Germline assignment: CDR1 NSHNY and CDR2 SYGAGN. The CDR3 runs to 14 residues. The CDR3 loop reads CASGDVDWGYEQYF. The sequenced part of the CDR3 DNA is TGTGCCAGCGGTGATGTGGACTGGGGGTATGAACAGTAC.

A remark on this clone: Any gene name here is a mouse gene name. The read ends 1 residue early relative to the CDR3; the germline J gene fills the gap. The chain links TRBV26 to TRBJ1-1; D not resolved. The ends were cut back, 2 bases at V and 0 bases at J, with 4 bases in the middle. Germline assignment: CDR1 KGHPV and CDR2 FQNQEV (reference sequence). The CDR3 covers 13 residues. CDR3 protein: CASSLKQNTEVFF. CDR3 DNA, as far as it was read: TGTGCCAGCAGTCTGAAGCAGAACACAGAAGTCTTC.

About this clone itself: Gene names follow the mouse nomenclature. From the germline J gene comes the end of the CDR3, since the read stops 1 residue before it. V and J are TRBV20 and TRBJ2-5; D remains ambiguous. The length of the CDR3 is 9 residues. The germline gives CDR1 GFQATS, CDR2 STVNSAI. V lost 5 bases and J 3 bases, leaving 0 bases between the germline ends. The CDR3 protein is CGAQDTQYF. Partial CDR3 DNA: TGTGGTGCTCAAGACACCCAGTAC.

In the case of this clone: Each gene name is a mouse one. The read falls 1 residue short of the CDR3 end, and the missing part is taken from the germline J gene. The chain joins TRBV1 to TRBJ1-4, with 11 bases fitting TRBD1. V lost 2 bases and J lost 5; bases outside the gene matches: 1. Germline V gene sequence: CDR1 NSQYPW, CDR2 LRSPGD (reference sequence). The CDR3 has 15 amino acids. CDR3 protein: CTCSARDRGNERLFF. The DNA read from the CDR3 is TGCACCTGCAGTGCAAGGGACAGGGGGAACGAAAGATTATTT.

The sample holds one count of this clone. Germline and genes here are mouse. The CDR3 goes on 1 residue after the read ends, and that part is filled in from the germline J gene. The V and J genes are TRBV1 and TRBJ1-5; TRBD1 aligns across 12 bases. The J segment lost 6 bases and the V segment lost 1 base, leaving 4 bases of the junction unmatched. The CDR3 sequence is 16 residues long. CDR1 is NSQYPW and CDR2 is LRSPGD in the germline V gene (reference sequence). The sequenced part of the CDR3 DNA is TGCACCTGCAGTGCAGCCGGGACAGGGGGCTTCCAGGCTCCGCTT. As protein: CTCSAAGTGGFQAPL. The CDR3 reads in full as CTCSAAGTGGFQAPLF.

For this clone: The genes and germline here are from mouse. The CDR3 protein is CASSGQGGSDYTF. The DNA read from the CDR3 is TGTGCCAGCAGCGGACAGGGTGGCTCCGACTACACC. V and J are TRBV26 and TRBJ1-2, with 8 bases matching TRBD1. The read falls 1 residue short of the CDR3 end, and the missing part is taken from the germline J gene. Losses at the gene ends were 6 bases for V and 4 bases for J; bases not matched to a gene: 4. This CDR3 region has 13 residues. Germline-derived CDR1 and CDR2 are KGHPV and FQNQEV (reference sequence).

This clone is large. Genes and germline are mouse. CDR3 region: CASRTNNQAPLF. The sequenced CDR3 bases are TGTGCCAGCAGGACGAACAACCAGGCTCCGCTT. J is TRBJ1-5 and V is TRBV15; D uncertain. The missing CDR3 end, 1 residue past where the read stops, is filled in from the germline J gene. The V end was cut by 6 bases, the J end by 1 base, with 4 bases between. Germline V gene lookup returns CDR1 SGHND and CDR2 FRSKSL. The CDR3 covers 12 residues.

As regards this clone: Mouse gene names and germline throughout. The sequence runs out 1 residue before the end of the CDR3; the remainder is reconstructed from the germline J gene. The V gene is TRBV3, the J gene TRBJ2-1; weak D call: TRBD2 (6 bases). Germline assignment: CDR1 SNHLY and CDR2 FYNGKV (reference sequence). This CDR3 comprises 14 residues. Trimming stripped 2 bases from V and 7 bases from J, with 12 bases between. The covered CDR3 bases are TGTGCCAGCAGCTTAACGGGGGGAAGGGCTGAGCAGTTC. Amino acid sequence: CASSLTGGRAEQF. The whole CDR3 sequence reads CASSLTGGRAEQFF.

Remarks on this clone: Any gene name here is a mouse gene name. Read data end 1 residue before the CDR3 end; the end is taken from the germline J gene. The rearrangement joins TRBV31 to TRBJ2-1, with D unclear. In germline, CDR1 is GKSSPN, CDR2 SITVG. This CDR3 spans 14 amino acids. V lost 0 bases, J lost 1 base, and 7 bases lay in between. The CDR3 reads CAWSLEQNYAEQFF. The covered CDR3 bases are TGTGCCTGGAGTCTAGAACAGAACTATGCTGAGCAGTTC.

Note on this clone: Germline and genes here are mouse. The sequenced fragment ends 1 residue before the CDR3 boundary, so the rest is inferred from the germline J gene. The chain carries TRBV22 and TRBJ2-7. TRBV22 is flagged as a pseudogene. This CDR3 comprises 9 residues. The CDR3 bases that were read are TGTGCCAGCACGGAAGAACAGTAC. As protein: CASTEEQY. The whole CDR3 sequence reads CASTEEQYF.

Turning to this clone: Germline and genes: mouse. The read ends 1 residue early relative to the CDR3; the germline J gene fills the gap. The chain recombines TRBV31 with TRBJ2-1, with 12 positions matching TRBD2. J was trimmed by 2 bases and V by 0 bases; bases with no gene match: 8. The CDR3 loop spans 18 amino acids. Germline V gene lookup returns CDR1 GKSSPN and CDR2 SITVG. This CDR3 is CAWSLETGGARDYAEQFF. Partial CDR3 DNA: TGTGCCTGGAGTCTTGAGACTGGGGGGGCGCGCGACTATGCTGAGCAGTTC.

A word on this clone: Genes and germline are mouse. The read is 1 residue too short to cover the CDR3 end, so that end is filled in from the germline J gene. This chain uses TRBV24 with TRBJ2-1, with 8 bases matching TRBD1. Per the germline V gene, CDR1 is KGHTA and CDR2 is FRNEEI. Unmatched junction bases numbered 2, after V lost 3 bases and J lost 1 base. The CDR3 length is 15 residues. Incomplete CDR3 DNA: TGTGCCAGCAGTCTTAGGGACAGGAACTATGCTGAGCAGTTC. Translating gives CASSLRDRNYAEQF. The whole CDR3 sequence reads CASSLRDRNYAEQFF.

In regard to this clone: Mouse names are used for the genes. The CDR3 extends 1 residue past the end of the read, so its final part is completed from the germline J gene. This sequence joins TRBV15 and TRBJ1-4; D remains ambiguous. CDR1 and CDR2 from the germline V gene are SGHND and FRSKSL. The CDR3 has 15 amino acids. Trimming took off 1 base at V and 1 base at J, with 7 bases between the two ends. The sequenced CDR3 bases are TGTGCCAGCAGTTTAGGACAATCTTCCAACGAAAGATTATTT. Translation: CASSLGQSSNERLF. The complete CDR3 protein is CASSLGQSSNERLFF.

To note about this clone: These gene names are mouse names. Sequencing ends 1 residue short of the CDR3 end; the germline J gene provides the rest. The rearrangement joins TRBV13-2 to TRBJ2-5; D ambiguous. CDR3 length: 11 residues. Germline values: CDR1 NNHNN, CDR2 SYGAGS (reference sequence). Trimming removed 5 bases at V and 2 bases at J, with 3 bases between. The CDR3 sequence: CASGPQDTQYF. The DNA read from the CDR3 is TGTGCCAGCGGCCCCCAAGACACCCAGTAC.